A selection of T cell receptor beta chains follows, all from one sample in a study of Graves' ophthalmopathy and Graves' hyperthyroidism. TCRdb re-analysed the multiplex PCR reads in MiXCR, keeping a single row per CDR3 protein. The repertoire holds about 150,000 distinct CDR3 sequences, with approximately 38% as singletons. The sequenced sample was peripheral blood. The source is a woman in her thirties or forties with Graves' ophthalmopathy. The CDR3 runs from the conserved cysteine through the conserved F or W.

TRBJ1-2 TRBV10-3 CAIQDNLSYTF
TRBJ2-7 TRBV28 CASSATGSSYEQYF
TRBJ1-5 TRBV3-1 CASSQAFGGGQPQHF
TRBJ2-5 TRBV28 CASSGRGGPRETQYF
TRBJ1-2 TRBV27 CASSSRQNNYGYTF
TRBJ2-5 TRBV12-3/TRBV12-4 CASSLRTGRETQYF
TRBJ1-6 TRBV12-3/TRBV12-4 CASSLQSNNSPLHF
TRBJ2-2 TRBV20-1 CSAGTSGKTGELFF
TRBJ2-7 TRBV19 CASSRGDSPIWEQYF
TRBJ2-7 TRBV19 CASSIDRGQGKYEQYF
TRBJ2-5 TRBV10-3 CAISGLQGGVQETQYF
TRBJ1-2 TRBV12-3/TRBV12-4 CASSHPFATRGYTF
TRBJ2-7 TRBV20-1 CSALAGTSALEQYF
TRBJ2-2 TRBV7-7 CASSPGAVGELFF
TRBJ2-7 TRBV15 CATSRDFFDNYEQYF
TRBJ2-7 TRBV7-2 CASSEGTRDEQYF
TRBJ1-2 TRBV7-2 CASSLDPKGGYTF
TRBJ1-2 TRBV20-1 CSARDKEGGDYGYTF
TRBJ1-1 TRBV5-1 CASSVSGGINSEAFF
TRBJ2-5 TRBV11-2 CASSLAGETQYF
TRBJ2-7 TRBV11-2 CASSEPSLAGFTYEQYF
TRBJ2-4 TRBV19 CASNGFLSPLAKNIQYF
TRBJ2-7 TRBV28 CASSLKGVLEQYF
TRBJ1-2 TRBV11-1 CASSPAGTRAIYGYTF
TRBJ2-2 TRBV7-2 CASSPGTRSTGELFF
TRBJ2-5 TRBV6-1 CASRALGAAQETQYF
TRBJ2-5 TRBV6-1 CASRASAGETQYF
TRBJ1-2 TRBV6-1 CASSERQGWNYGYTF
TRBJ2-7 TRBV6-2/TRBV6-3 CASTDATQASYEQYF
TRBJ2-5 TRBV11-2 CASSPPGQLAGKETQYF
- TRBV15 CATSRGTSGEPSYEQYF
TRBJ1-2 TRBV28 CASTHYQRGMGYGYTF
TRBJ2-7 TRBV29-1 CSVTTQTGVGEQYF
TRBJ1-1 TRBV12-3/TRBV12-4 CASTPVGGRPLNTEAFF
TRBJ2-5 TRBV12-3/TRBV12-4 CASSTWAGGDTQYF
TRBJ1-2 TRBV12-3/TRBV12-4 CASSFRPDRGRGYGYTF
TRBJ1-2 TRBV19 CASSDRGSGGYTF
TRBJ2-7 TRBV6-2/TRBV6-3 CASSYYDASGGTYEQYF
TRBJ1-2 TRBV27 CASRRGTGENYGYTF
TRBJ2-7 TRBV27 CASSLTGPYYEQYF
TRBJ2-7 TRBV6-2/TRBV6-3 CASSYSPGLVSFEQYF
TRBJ2-7 TRBV6-2/TRBV6-3 CASSNYGARRKEQYF
TRBJ2-2 TRBV6-2/TRBV6-3 CASKATGGSYTGELFF
TRBJ2-7 TRBV10-3 CAIRGTGGNEQYF